The present T cell receptor beta chain was sequenced within a study of blood T cell repertoires in COVID-19. Study summary: COVID-19 samples from acute and convalescent phases originated in the United States, Italy and Spain.

Source study methods: Using reference gene primer amplification, nucleated cell counts were estimated. The protocol was immunoSEQ multiplex PCR, while the TCRdb copy is restricted to in-frame clones and leaves out a portion. The DNA was the basis for D and trimming; V, J and clone size are from that table. Here the sample spans tens of thousands of clones, 87% being singletons. Trimming cost V 6 bases and J 5 bases, with 10 bases left between them. This CDR3 has 13 amino acids. CDR1 LGHNT and CDR2 FRNRAP come from the germline V gene. This sequence originates from a woman aged 50 to 65 with active or convalescent COVID-19. Sequencing input: peripheral blood. The rearrangement links TRBV12-5 to TRBJ2-2; D is undetermined. CDR3 amino acids: CASGPETTGELFF. The DNA of the CDR3 is TGTGCTAGTGGCCCCGAAACAACCGGGGAGCTGTTTTTT.